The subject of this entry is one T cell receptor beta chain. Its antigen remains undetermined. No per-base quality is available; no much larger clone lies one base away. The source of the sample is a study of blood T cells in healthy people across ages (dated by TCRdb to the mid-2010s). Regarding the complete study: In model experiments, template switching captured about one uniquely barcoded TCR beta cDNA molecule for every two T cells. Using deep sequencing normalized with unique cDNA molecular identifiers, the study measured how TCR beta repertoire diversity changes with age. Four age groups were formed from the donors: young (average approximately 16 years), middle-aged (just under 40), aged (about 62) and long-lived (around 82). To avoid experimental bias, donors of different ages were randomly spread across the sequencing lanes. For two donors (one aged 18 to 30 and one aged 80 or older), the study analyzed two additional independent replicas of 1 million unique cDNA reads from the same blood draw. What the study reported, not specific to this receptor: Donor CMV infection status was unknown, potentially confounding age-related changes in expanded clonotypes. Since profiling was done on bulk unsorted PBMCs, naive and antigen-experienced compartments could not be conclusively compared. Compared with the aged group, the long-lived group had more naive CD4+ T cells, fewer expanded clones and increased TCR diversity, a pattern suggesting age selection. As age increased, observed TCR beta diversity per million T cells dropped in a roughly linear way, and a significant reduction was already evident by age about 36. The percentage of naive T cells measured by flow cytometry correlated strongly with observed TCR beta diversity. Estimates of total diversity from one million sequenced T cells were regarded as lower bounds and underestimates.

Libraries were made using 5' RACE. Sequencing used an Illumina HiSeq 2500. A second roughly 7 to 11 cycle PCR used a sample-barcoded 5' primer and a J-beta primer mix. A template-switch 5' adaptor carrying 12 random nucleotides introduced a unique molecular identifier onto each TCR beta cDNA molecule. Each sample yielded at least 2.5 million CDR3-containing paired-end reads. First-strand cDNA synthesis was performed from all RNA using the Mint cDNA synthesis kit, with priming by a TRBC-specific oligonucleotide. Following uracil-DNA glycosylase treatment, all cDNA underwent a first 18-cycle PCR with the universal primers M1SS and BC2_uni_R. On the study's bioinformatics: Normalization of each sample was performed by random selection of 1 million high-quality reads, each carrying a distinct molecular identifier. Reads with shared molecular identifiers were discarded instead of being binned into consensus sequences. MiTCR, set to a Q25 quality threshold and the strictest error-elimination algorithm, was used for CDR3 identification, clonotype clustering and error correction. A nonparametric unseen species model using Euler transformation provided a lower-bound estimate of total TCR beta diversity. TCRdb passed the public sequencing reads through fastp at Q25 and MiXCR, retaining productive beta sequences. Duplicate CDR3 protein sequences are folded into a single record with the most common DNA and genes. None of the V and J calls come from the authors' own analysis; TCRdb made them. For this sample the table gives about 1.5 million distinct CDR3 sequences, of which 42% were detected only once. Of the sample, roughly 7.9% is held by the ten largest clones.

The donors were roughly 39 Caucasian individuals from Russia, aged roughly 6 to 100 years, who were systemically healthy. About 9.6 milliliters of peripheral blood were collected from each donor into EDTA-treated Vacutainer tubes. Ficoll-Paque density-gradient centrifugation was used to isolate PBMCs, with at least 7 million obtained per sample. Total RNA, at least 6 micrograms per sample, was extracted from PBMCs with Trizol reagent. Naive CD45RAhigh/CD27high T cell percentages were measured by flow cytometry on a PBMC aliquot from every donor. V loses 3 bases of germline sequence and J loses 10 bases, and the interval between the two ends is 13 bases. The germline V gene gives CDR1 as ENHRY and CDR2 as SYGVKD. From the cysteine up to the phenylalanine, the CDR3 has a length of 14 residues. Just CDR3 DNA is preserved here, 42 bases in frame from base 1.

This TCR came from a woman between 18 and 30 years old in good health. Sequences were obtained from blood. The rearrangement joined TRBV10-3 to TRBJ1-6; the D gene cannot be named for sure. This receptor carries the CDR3 CAISEVSLGSPLHF. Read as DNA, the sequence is TGTGCCATCAGTGAAGTCAGCTTAGGATCACCCCTCCACTTT.